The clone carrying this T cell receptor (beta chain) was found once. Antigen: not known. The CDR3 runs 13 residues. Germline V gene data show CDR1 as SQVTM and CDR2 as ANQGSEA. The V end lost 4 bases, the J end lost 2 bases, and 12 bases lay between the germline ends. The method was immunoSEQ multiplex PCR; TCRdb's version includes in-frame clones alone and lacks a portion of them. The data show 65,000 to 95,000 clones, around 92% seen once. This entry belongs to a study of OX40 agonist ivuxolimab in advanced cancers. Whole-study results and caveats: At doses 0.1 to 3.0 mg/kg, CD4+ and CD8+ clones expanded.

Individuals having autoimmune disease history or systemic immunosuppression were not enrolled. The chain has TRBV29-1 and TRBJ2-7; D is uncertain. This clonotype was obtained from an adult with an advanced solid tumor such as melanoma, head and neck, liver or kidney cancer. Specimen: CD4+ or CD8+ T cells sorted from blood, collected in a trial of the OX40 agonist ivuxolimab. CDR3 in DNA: TGCAGCGTTGGGGGAACAGTAACCTACGAGCAGTACTTC. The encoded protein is CSVGGTVTYEQYF.